The 25 T cell receptor beta chains reported below all come from one sample, sequenced in a study of T cells in Graves' hyperthyroidism and ophthalmopathy. RNA transcripts were the template for amplifying TCR beta CDR3 regions. The TCR CDR3 first-round RT-PCR relied on the HTBI primer set. TCRdb reprocessed the multiplex PCR reads via MiXCR and lists one record per CDR3 protein. The table lists under 550,000 distinct CDR3 sequences, around 20% of them singletons, with approximately 48% in the top ten. Sequencing used blood. The origin of the receptors is a man in his forties with Graves' ophthalmopathy.

This clonotype was found a few times. The genes are TRBV6-8 and TRBJ2-1; no reliable D call. Germline V gene lookup returns CDR1 MNHGY and CDR2 SAAAGT. V was shortened by 7 bases and J by 3 bases, with 4 bases between the two germline ends. The CDR3 consists of 11 residues. CDR3 region: CASTNYNEQFF. The CDR3 DNA reads as TGTGCCAGCACAAACTACAATGAGCAGTTCTTC.

A few counts support this clonotype. The rearrangement uses TRBV15 and TRBJ1-5; D is ambiguous. Germline V CDR1 and CDR2: LNHNV, YYDKDF (reference sequence). The CDR3 is 15 amino acids. V was trimmed by 0 bases and J by 4 bases, leaving 10 bases between them. The CDR3 DNA reads as TGTGCCACCAGCAGAGATCAGACGGAGAATCAGCCCCAGCATTTT. It is translated as CATSRDQTENQPQHF.

This clonotype has only a few counts. This sequence joins TRBV20-1 and TRBJ2-1; tentatively, D is TRBD2 (5 bases). Germline CDR1 and CDR2: DFQATT and SNEGSKA (reference sequence). The germline V and J ends were trimmed by 3 bases and 6 bases, with 15 bases remaining between them. The CDR3 runs to 14 residues. The CDR3 bases are TGCAGTGCTAGGGGCGACTACTTCCCCAATGAGCAGTTCTTC. Its translation is CSARGDYFPNEQFF.

The chain recombines TRBV27 with TRBJ1-3; 10 bases align to TRBD1. The CDR3 loop spans 16 amino acids. The V gene end was trimmed by 0 bases and the J gene end by 2 bases; junction bases not matched to a gene: 1. Germline V lookup: CDR1 MNHEY, CDR2 SMNVEV (reference sequence). CDR3 in DNA: TGTGCCAGCAGTTTATCAGGGACAGGGGCTGGAAACACCATATATTTT. Translation: CASSLSGTGAGNTIYF.

The V gene is TRBV27, the J gene TRBJ1-6, with TRBD1 as a possible D gene (6 bases). The V and J ends lost 3 bases and 6 bases respectively, with 12 bases between them. This CDR3 is 15 amino acids long. Germline values: CDR1 MNHEY, CDR2 SMNVEV (reference sequence). Here the CDR3 reads CASSFQGKFNSPLHF. CDR3 sequence (DNA): TGTGCCAGCAGTTTTCAGGGGAAGTTTAATTCACCCCTCCACTTT.

This clonotype showed up just a few times. The rearrangement links TRBV6-1 to TRBJ2-6; 13 bases map to TRBD2. The V segment lost 3 bases and the J segment 4 bases; nucleotides outside the gene matches: 3. The germline gives CDR1 MNHNS, CDR2 SASEGT. CDR3 size: 17 residues. CDR3 loop: CASSDGLAGAGANVLTF. CDR3 sequence (DNA): TGTGCCAGCAGTGACGGACTAGCGGGGGCCGGGGCCAACGTCCTGACTTTC.

Many counts were recorded for this clonotype. DNA for the CDR3: TGTGCCAGCAGTTCTAAAGCGGAGCAGTACTTC. This encodes CASSSKAEQYF. The chain couples TRBV2 to TRBJ2-7; D not resolved. The CDR3 contains 11 residues. V was shortened by 5 bases and J by 7 bases, with 9 bases between the two germline ends. Germline V gene data show CDR1 as SNHLY and CDR2 as FYNNEI.

This clonotype has more than one count but fewer than ten. This chain links TRBV6-1 with TRBJ2-1, with 7 nucleotides matching TRBD2. The CDR3 runs to 14 residues. The V and J ends lost 4 bases and 9 bases, in that order; junction bases with no gene match: 9. Germline V gives CDR1 MNHNS, CDR2 SASEGT. The CDR3 loop reads CASSVGGSTGEQFF. The DNA for the CDR3 is TGTGCCAGCAGTGTGGGCGGGAGTACGGGTGAGCAGTTCTTC.

This clonotype was seen at least ten times. The V call is TRBV6-5, the J call TRBJ2-7; 10 bases are a match to TRBD2. The CDR3 has 15 amino acids. The germline gives CDR1 MNHEY, CDR2 SVGAGI. The V and J ends lost 2 bases and 1 base, in that order; junction bases with no gene match: 2. The chain's CDR3 is CASSYGAGGSYEQYF. In DNA, the CDR3 is TGTGCCAGCAGTTACGGAGCGGGAGGGTCCTACGAGCAGTACTTC.

Regarding this clonotype: Its ends do not fully match the called genes, so a read error is possible. This sequence joins TRBV7-8 and TRBJ2-7; a possible D gene is TRBD1 (5 bases). The germline V gene encodes CDR1 SGHVS and CDR2 FQNEAQ. The CDR3 has 14 amino acids. The CDR3 sequence is CASSLEGNRYEQYF. The DNA of the CDR3 is TGTGCCAGCAGCTTAGAGGGGAATCGCTACGAGCAATACTTC.

This clonotype showed up many times. The chain combines TRBV3-1 with TRBJ1-1; perhaps TRBD1 as D (5 bases). CDR3 length: 13 amino acids. CDR1 LGHDT and CDR2 YNNKEL come from the germline V gene (reference sequence). The V end lost 0 bases, the J end lost 6 bases, and 8 bases lay between the germline ends. The CDR3 DNA reads TGTGCCAGCAGCCAAGATCGCAGGGCTGAAGCTTTCTTT. The encoded protein is CASSQDRRAEAFF. The variable domain in full, completed from reference TRBV3-1 and TRBJ1-1, reads DTAVSQTPKYLVTQMGNDKSIKCEQNLGHDTMYWYKQDSKKFLKIMFSYNNKELIINETVPNRFSPKSPDKAHLNLHINSLELGDSAVYFCASSQDRRAEAFFGQGTRLTVV.

This clonotype was seen a handful of times. The V gene is TRBV2, the J gene TRBJ1-2; D uncertain. Trimming left V 6 bases short and J 13 bases short, with 12 bases between. The CDR3 consists of 10 residues. From germline, CDR1 is SNHLY and CDR2 FYNNEI. The CDR3 nucleotides read TGTGCCAGCAGAGGAGACTTCTCCACCTTC. It yields the protein CASRGDFSTF.

This chain uses TRBV28 with TRBJ2-3; D unresolved. This CDR3 is built from 14 residues. CDR1 and CDR2 from the germline V gene are MDHEN and SYDVKM. V lost 8 bases and J lost 0, with 12 bases in between. The CDR3, as DNA: TGTGCCAGCTTAAGAGGTTTTAGCACAGATACGCAGTATTTT. This codes for CASLRGFSTDTQYF.

Only a few counts were recorded for this clonotype. V usage is TRBV13 and J usage is TRBJ1-2, with TRBD1 matching over 10 bases. Germline CDR1 and CDR2: PRHDT and FYEKMQ (reference sequence). J was trimmed by 4 bases and V by 5 bases; bases with no gene match: 13. This CDR3 has 17 residues. The chain's CDR3 is CASSKNRGTGDPYGYTF. The CDR3 DNA sequence: TGTGCCAGCAGCAAGAACCGCGGGACAGGGGACCCCTATGGCTACACCTTC.

This clonotype was seen more than once but under ten times. The chain joins TRBV20-1 to TRBJ1-6; D is undetermined. Trimming stripped 5 bases from V and 4 bases from J, with 9 bases between. The CDR3 extends over 13 amino acids. The germline CDR1 and CDR2 sequences are DFQATT and SNEGSKA (reference sequence). This CDR3 reads CSADNRYNSPLHF. CDR3 coding DNA: TGCAGTGCTGATAATCGATATAATTCACCCCTCCACTTT.

This clonotype has at least ten counts. The chain carries TRBV7-8 and TRBJ2-1; 10 positions match TRBD2. The trim removed 7 bases at V and 8 bases at J, leaving 8 bases unmatched. Germline CDR1 is SGHVS and CDR2 is FQNEAQ. This CDR3 is built from 14 residues. In DNA, the CDR3 is TGTGCCAGCAAGGAGCGGGAGGGCCGCGATGAGCAGTTCTTC. This codes for CASKEREGRDEQFF.

The chain employs TRBV10-3 and TRBJ1-2; tentative D call: TRBD1 (6 bases). V was cut by 8 bases and J by 0 bases, with 16 bases left in between. The CDR3 runs to 15 residues. From germline, CDR1 is ENHRY and CDR2 SYGVKD. CDR3 sequence reads: CAIGTGLQTNYGYTF. The CDR3 nucleotides are TGTGCCATCGGTACAGGGCTACAAACTAACTATGGCTACACCTTC.

The table lists this clonotype with many counts. This chain links TRBV28 with TRBJ2-2, with 14 bases fitting TRBD2. Germline V gene data show CDR1 as MDHEN and CDR2 as SYDVKM. V shed 7 bases, J shed 1 base, and the junction held 14 bases outside the gene matches. This CDR3 has 20 residues. The chain's CDR3 is CASNLWGTSGSAVNTGELFF. The CDR3 region has the DNA TGTGCCAGCAACCTATGGGGGACTAGCGGGAGTGCGGTGAACACCGGGGAGCTGTTTTTT.

To note about this clonotype: Given a much more abundant clone one base away, this may be a read error. This chain uses TRBV28 with TRBJ2-2; D ambiguous. From germline, CDR1 is MDHEN and CDR2 SYDVKM. The CDR3 loop spans 12 amino acids. The V end was cut by 6 bases, the J end by 2 bases, with 4 bases between. CDR3: CASRFNTGELFF. The DNA for the CDR3 is TGTGCCAGCAGATTTAACACCGGGGAGCTGTTTTTT.

This chain uses TRBV12-3 or TRBV12-4 with TRBJ1-5; 7 bases map to TRBD1. The V gene end was trimmed by 4 bases and the J gene end by 7 bases; junction bases not matched to a gene: 7. This CDR3 has 14 residues. CDR3 nucleotides: TGTGCCAGCAGTTACCGACAGGGTGGCCAGCCCCAGCATTTT. Protein sequence: CASSYRQGGQPQHF.

This rearrangement joins TRBV29-1 to TRBJ2-3, with D perhaps TRBD2 (5 bases). This CDR3 is 13 amino acids long. V was clipped by 3 bases and J by 1 base, with 8 bases between them. Per germline, CDR1 SQVTM and CDR2 ANQGSEA. CDR3 coding DNA: TGCAGCGTTGACGACTACCGCACAGATACGCAGTATTTT. It yields the protein CSVDDYRTDTQYF.

This clonotype occurred a few times. The V and J genes are TRBV29-1 and TRBJ2-1; no definite D call. Germline lookup yields CDR1 SQVTM and CDR2 ANQGSEA. The V gene lost 3 bases and the J gene lost 4 bases, with 10 bases spanning the gap. This CDR3 is 13 amino acids long. The CDR3 protein is CSVDPSQYNEQFF. CDR3 DNA sequence: TGCAGCGTTGATCCGTCACAATACAATGAGCAGTTCTTC.

The V call is TRBV20-1, the J call TRBJ2-7, with 8 bases lining up with TRBD2. CDR3 length equals 15 residues. Losses at the gene ends were 0 bases for V and 4 bases for J; bases not matched to a gene: 8. Germline CDR1 DFQATT, CDR2 SNEGSKA (reference sequence). As DNA, the CDR3 is TGCAGTGCTAGAGATGGGAGCGGGAGCCGTTACGAGCAGTACTTC. Residues: CSARDGSGSRYEQYF.

This clonotype was observed a handful of times. The chain links TRBV11-2 to TRBJ2-1, with 14 bases aligning to TRBD2. The CDR3 sequence is 20 residues long. With V trimmed by 8 bases and J by 3 bases, 18 bases remained unmatched. Germline V gene data show CDR1 as SGHAT and CDR2 as FQNNGV. CDR3 sequence (DNA): TGTGCCAGCGGATACCCCCCTACCGGGACTAGCGGGAGAGTCTACAATGAGCAGTTCTTC. It is translated as CASGYPPTGTSGRVYNEQFF.

This clonotype was detected once. The J gene is TRBJ2-3, the V gene TRBV10-2; 15 nucleotides line up with TRBD2. V lost 9 bases to trimming and J lost 0 bases; unmatched junction nucleotides: 4. Looked up from germline, CDR1 is WSHSY and CDR2 is SAAADI. There are 16 residues in the CDR3. CDR3 loop: CASGTSGGRSTDTQYF. DNA of the CDR3: TGCGCCAGTGGGACTAGCGGGGGGCGGAGCACAGATACGCAGTATTTT.